Listed below are T cell receptor beta chains from one sample, sequenced in a study of cytomegalovirus exposure and HLA in healthy donors. TCRdb keeps only in-frame clones here, not all; method: immunoSEQ multiplex PCR. The sample includes 60,000 to 85,000 clones. The source material was PBMCs. The receptors were gathered from a man aged 45-65 years in good health and CMV-seropositive. Each CDR3 is given with its conserved first and last residue. A D gene is named only where the DNA matches it firmly.

d_gene: TRBD2
v_gene: TRBV28
j_gene: TRBJ2-7
CDR3aa: CCSGVSSYEQYF
CDR3nt: TGTTGCAGCGGGGTTAGCTCCTACGAGCAGTACTTC

d_gene: .
v_gene: TRBV6-6
j_gene: TRBJ1-3
CDR3aa: CASSYSQGNTIYF
CDR3nt: TGTGCCAGCAGTTACTCACAAGGAAACACCATATATTTT

d_gene: .
v_gene: TRBV6-1
j_gene: TRBJ2-3
CDR3aa: CASSQQGVDTQYF
CDR3nt: TGTGCCAGCAGCCAACAGGGTGTAGATACGCAGTATTTT

d_gene: TRBD1
v_gene: TRBV2
j_gene: TRBJ2-7
CDR3aa: CAIIRDRGGEQYF
CDR3nt: TGTGCCATCATCCGGGACAGGGGAGGGGAGCAGTACTTC

d_gene: .
v_gene: TRBV6-5
j_gene: TRBJ1-4
CDR3aa: CASSPTRGMDEKLFF
CDR3nt: TGTGCCAGCAGCCCCACCCGGGGGATGGATGAAAAACTGTTTTTT

d_gene: TRBD1
v_gene: TRBV2
j_gene: TRBJ2-2
CDR3aa: CASRTGLRTGELFF
CDR3nt: TGTGCCAGCAGGACAGGGTTGAGAACCGGGGAGCTGTTTTTT

d_gene: .
v_gene: TRBV5-1
j_gene: TRBJ1-1
CDR3aa: CASGGGVGTEAFF
CDR3nt: TGCGCCAGCGGGGGGGGCGTTGGCACTGAAGCTTTCTTT

d_gene: .
v_gene: TRBV29-1
j_gene: TRBJ2-1
CDR3aa: CSVENREWTVYEQFF
CDR3nt: TGCAGCGTTGAGAACAGGGAGTGGACTGTCTATGAGCAGTTCTTC

d_gene: .
v_gene: TRBV6-5
j_gene: TRBJ1-1
CDR3aa: CASSHTTANTEAFF
CDR3nt: TGTGCCAGCAGCCATACGACAGCCAACACTGAAGCTTTCTTT

d_gene: .
v_gene: TRBV5-4
j_gene: TRBJ1-2
CDR3aa: CASSYEMGRGGYTF
CDR3nt: TGTGCCAGCAGCTACGAGATGGGGCGGGGTGGCTACACCTTC

d_gene: .
v_gene: TRBV6-1
j_gene: TRBJ1-1
CDR3aa: CASTNGWGNTEAFF
CDR3nt: TGTGCCAGCACCAACGGTTGGGGCAACACTGAAGCTTTCTTT

d_gene: .
v_gene: TRBV29-1
j_gene: TRBJ2-6
CDR3aa: CSARSGVGANVLTF
CDR3nt: TGCAGCGCACGATCAGGGGTCGGGGCCAACGTCCTGACTTTC

d_gene: .
v_gene: TRBV4-1
j_gene: TRBJ1-1
CDR3aa: CASSLAVGGRTEAFF
CDR3nt: TGCGCCAGCAGCCTGGCTGTGGGAGGTAGGACTGAAGCTTTCTTT

d_gene: TRBD1
v_gene: TRBV18
j_gene: TRBJ1-2
CDR3aa: CASSFDRGVYGYTF
CDR3nt: TGTGCCAGCTCATTTGACAGGGGGGTCTATGGCTACACCTTC

d_gene: .
v_gene: TRBV11-3
j_gene: TRBJ2-5
CDR3aa: CASSLDGTSEETQYF
CDR3nt: TGTGCCAGCAGCTTAGATGGGACTTCAGAAGAGACCCAGTACTTC

d_gene: TRBD1
v_gene: TRBV6-7
j_gene: TRBJ1-4
CDR3aa: CASSYLLGQGQELFF
CDR3nt: TGTGCCAGCAGTTACCTTCTGGGACAGGGTCAGGAACTGTTTTTT

d_gene: .
v_gene: TRBV6-1
j_gene: TRBJ1-2
CDR3aa: CASSEEGDIYGYTF
CDR3nt: TGTGCCAGCAGTGAAGAGGGGGACATCTATGGCTACACCTTC

d_gene: .
v_gene: TRBV5-4
j_gene: TRBJ2-7
CDR3aa: CASSRAGILYEQYF
CDR3nt: TGTGCCAGCAGCCGGGCGGGGATACTCTACGAGCAGTACTTC

d_gene: TRBD2
v_gene: TRBV6-1
j_gene: TRBJ2-7
CDR3aa: CASTSGSNGEQYF
CDR3nt: TGTGCCAGCACTAGCGGGAGCAACGGCGAGCAGTACTTC

d_gene: TRBD1
v_gene: TRBV7-2
j_gene: TRBJ2-2
CDR3aa: CASSLEQGAGELFF
CDR3nt: TGTGCCAGCAGCTTAGAACAGGGGGCCGGGGAGCTGTTTTTT

d_gene: TRBD2
v_gene: TRBV7-2
j_gene: TRBJ2-3
CDR3aa: CASSWSRGGGRTDTQYF
CDR3nt: TGTGCCAGCAGCTGGTCCAGGGGCGGGGGGCGAACAGATACGCAGTATTTT

d_gene: TRBD1
v_gene: TRBV19
j_gene: TRBJ1-2
CDR3aa: CASRDRGQGTPSYGYTF
CDR3nt: TGTGCCAGTAGGGACAGGGGGCAAGGAACCCCTTCCTATGGCTACACCTTC

d_gene: .
v_gene: TRBV2
j_gene: TRBJ2-7
CDR3aa: CASSESGASYEQYF
CDR3nt: TGTGCCAGCAGTGAATCAGGGGCATCCTACGAGCAGTACTTC

d_gene: .
v_gene: TRBV7-3
j_gene: TRBJ2-2
CDR3aa: CASSLTGGANTGELFF
CDR3nt: TGTGCCAGCAGCTTAACGGGCGGGGCCAACACCGGGGAGCTGTTTTTT

d_gene: TRBD1
v_gene: TRBV7-2
j_gene: TRBJ2-3
CDR3aa: CASSLRSPGTGRFADTQYF
CDR3nt: TGTGCCAGCAGCTTAAGGTCCCCGGGGACAGGACGTTTCGCAGATACGCAGTATTTT

d_gene: TRBD1
v_gene: TRBV28
j_gene: TRBJ2-7
CDR3aa: CASSDRGDQYF
CDR3nt: TGTGCCAGCAGTGACAGGGGTGACCAGTACTTC

d_gene: .
v_gene: TRBV5-1
j_gene: TRBJ2-1
CDR3aa: CASSSLATNNEQFF
CDR3nt: TGCGCCAGCAGCTCGCTAGCGACCAACAATGAGCAGTTCTTC

d_gene: .
v_gene: TRBV27
j_gene: TRBJ2-1
CDR3aa: CASSLGGSNNNEQFF
CDR3nt: TGTGCCAGCAGTTTAGGGGGGAGTAACAACAATGAGCAGTTCTTC

d_gene: .
v_gene: TRBV6-1
j_gene: TRBJ1-5
CDR3aa: CASTPHGGSQPQHF
CDR3nt: TGTGCCAGCACCCCCCATGGCGGAAGTCAGCCCCAGCATTTT

d_gene: .
v_gene: TRBV10-3
j_gene: TRBJ1-1
CDR3aa: CAISAQGEAFF
CDR3nt: TGTGCCATCAGTGCACAGGGTGAAGCTTTCTTT

d_gene: TRBD1
v_gene: TRBV28
j_gene: TRBJ2-7
CDR3aa: CATQSDRRYEQYF
CDR3nt: TGTGCCACCCAATCGGACAGGCGCTACGAGCAGTACTTC

d_gene: .
v_gene: TRBV27
j_gene: TRBJ2-1
CDR3aa: CASSLNLGDEQFF
CDR3nt: TGTGCCAGCAGTTTGAACCTCGGGGATGAGCAGTTCTTC

d_gene: .
v_gene: TRBV7-2
j_gene: TRBJ1-5
CDR3aa: CASSLAWGGNQPQHF
CDR3nt: TGTGCCAGCAGCTTAGCGTGGGGGGGAAACCAGCCCCAGCATTTT

d_gene: TRBD1
v_gene: TRBV6-5
j_gene: TRBJ2-1
CDR3aa: CASSSPGTGVDEQFF
CDR3nt: TGTGCCAGCAGCTCCCCCGGGACAGGGGTAGATGAGCAGTTCTTC

d_gene: .
v_gene: TRBV6-5
j_gene: TRBJ2-7
CDR3aa: CASGPRRDHAYEQYF
CDR3nt: TGTGCCAGCGGCCCCCGGCGGGACCATGCCTACGAGCAGTACTTC

d_gene: .
v_gene: TRBV9
j_gene: TRBJ2-3
CDR3aa: CASSLQGSGDTQYF
CDR3nt: TGTGCCAGCAGCTTACAGGGTTCGGGAGATACGCAGTATTTT

d_gene: TRBD1
v_gene: TRBV5-1
j_gene: TRBJ1-1
CDR3aa: CASRDRVVNTEAFF
CDR3nt: TGCGCCAGTAGAGACAGGGTCGTGAACACTGAAGCTTTCTTT

d_gene: TRBD1
v_gene: TRBV30
j_gene: TRBJ2-2
CDR3aa: CAWSAGTGGLTGELFF
CDR3nt: TGTGCCTGGAGTGCCGGGACAGGGGGTCTGACCGGGGAGCTGTTTTTT

d_gene: .
v_gene: TRBV2
j_gene: TRBJ2-5
CDR3aa: CASSVYSSPGETQYF
CDR3nt: TGTGCCAGCAGTGTTTATTCTAGCCCTGGAGAGACCCAGTACTTC

d_gene: .
v_gene: TRBV7-9
j_gene: TRBJ2-1
CDR3aa: CASSLGVNEQFF
CDR3nt: TGTGCCAGCAGCTTAGGCGTCAATGAGCAGTTCTTC

d_gene: .
v_gene: TRBV5-1
j_gene: TRBJ2-7
CDR3aa: CASSLDLSEQEYF
CDR3nt: TGCGCCAGCAGCTTGGATTTGTCAGAACAGGAGTACTTC

d_gene: .
v_gene: TRBV12-5
j_gene: TRBJ1-3
CDR3aa: CASGFTSGNTIYF
CDR3nt: TGTGCTAGTGGTTTCACCAGTGGAAACACCATATATTTT

d_gene: TRBD1
v_gene: TRBV5-4
j_gene: TRBJ1-1
CDR3aa: CASSLQGAQNTEAFF
CDR3nt: TGTGCCAGCAGCTTACAGGGGGCTCAGAACACTGAAGCTTTCTTT

d_gene: TRBD1
v_gene: TRBV6-1
j_gene: TRBJ1-2
CDR3aa: CASSEVRDRGVFGYGYTF
CDR3nt: TGTGCCAGCAGTGAAGTGCGGGACAGGGGCGTCTTCGGCTATGGCTACACCTTC

d_gene: .
v_gene: TRBV27
j_gene: TRBJ2-3
CDR3aa: CASSLVDNPSTDTQYF
CDR3nt: TGTGCCAGCAGCCTTGTGGACAATCCTAGCACAGATACGCAGTATTTT

d_gene: .
v_gene: TRBV5-1
j_gene: TRBJ2-5
CDR3aa: CASSTVLQETQYF
CDR3nt: TGCGCCAGCAGTACGGTCCTCCAAGAGACCCAGTACTTC

d_gene: .
v_gene: TRBV2
j_gene: TRBJ1-1
CDR3aa: CASRLVFGDTEAFF
CDR3nt: TGTGCCAGCAGGCTGGTCTTCGGGGACACTGAAGCTTTCTTT

d_gene: TRBD1
v_gene: TRBV27
j_gene: TRBJ1-1
CDR3aa: CASRLAGTDEAFF
CDR3nt: TGTGCCAGCAGACTTGCCGGGACAGATGAAGCTTTCTTT

d_gene: .
v_gene: TRBV5-1
j_gene: TRBJ1-1
CDR3aa: CASSSLTVNTEAFF
CDR3nt: TGCGCCAGCAGCTCGCTGACAGTGAACACTGAAGCTTTCTTT

d_gene: .
v_gene: TRBV5-4
j_gene: TRBJ2-7
CDR3aa: CASRRDSEYSYEQYF
CDR3nt: TGTGCCAGCAGACGGGACTCCGAATACTCCTACGAGCAGTACTTC

d_gene: TRBD1
v_gene: TRBV9
j_gene: TRBJ1-2
CDR3aa: CASSARDRGNGYTF
CDR3nt: TGTGCCAGCAGCGCCAGGGACAGGGGAAATGGCTACACCTTC

d_gene: TRBD1
v_gene: TRBV10-2
j_gene: TRBJ2-3
CDR3aa: CATLQGAITDTQYF
CDR3nt: TGCGCCACCCTGCAGGGGGCTATCACAGATACGCAGTATTTT

d_gene: .
v_gene: TRBV27
j_gene: TRBJ2-4
CDR3aa: CASSGGLANIQYF
CDR3nt: TGTGCCAGCTCCGGCGGATTAGCAAACATTCAGTACTTC

d_gene: TRBD2
v_gene: TRBV9
j_gene: TRBJ2-2
CDR3aa: CASSPRSSGMTGELFF
CDR3nt: TGTGCCAGCAGCCCTCGCAGTAGCGGGATGACCGGGGAGCTGTTTTTT

d_gene: .
v_gene: TRBV6-1
j_gene: TRBJ2-5
CDR3aa: CASSDVSGRATQYF
CDR3nt: TGTGCCAGCAGTGACGTCTCAGGTCGAGCGACCCAGTACTTC

d_gene: .
v_gene: TRBV6-5
j_gene: TRBJ2-7
CDR3aa: CASSLETGTYEQYF
CDR3nt: TGTGCCAGCAGCTTAGAGACAGGTACCTACGAGCAGTACTTC

d_gene: TRBD1
v_gene: TRBV6-5
j_gene: TRBJ1-2
CDR3aa: CASTAPGTGNYGYTF
CDR3nt: TGTGCCAGCACTGCCCCCGGGACAGGGAACTATGGCTACACCTTC

d_gene: .
v_gene: TRBV4-1
j_gene: TRBJ2-7
CDR3aa: CAPCKPPCSYEQYF
CDR3nt: TGCGCCCCTTGCAAGCCCCCCTGTTCCTACGAGCAGTACTTC

d_gene: .
v_gene: TRBV6-1
j_gene: TRBJ1-3
CDR3aa: CATGSGNTIYF
CDR3nt: TGTGCCACAGGCTCTGGAAACACCATATATTTT

d_gene: TRBD1
v_gene: TRBV27
j_gene: TRBJ2-7
CDR3aa: CASSKGAPYEQYF
CDR3nt: TGTGCCAGCAGTAAGGGGGCCCCATACGAGCAGTACTTC